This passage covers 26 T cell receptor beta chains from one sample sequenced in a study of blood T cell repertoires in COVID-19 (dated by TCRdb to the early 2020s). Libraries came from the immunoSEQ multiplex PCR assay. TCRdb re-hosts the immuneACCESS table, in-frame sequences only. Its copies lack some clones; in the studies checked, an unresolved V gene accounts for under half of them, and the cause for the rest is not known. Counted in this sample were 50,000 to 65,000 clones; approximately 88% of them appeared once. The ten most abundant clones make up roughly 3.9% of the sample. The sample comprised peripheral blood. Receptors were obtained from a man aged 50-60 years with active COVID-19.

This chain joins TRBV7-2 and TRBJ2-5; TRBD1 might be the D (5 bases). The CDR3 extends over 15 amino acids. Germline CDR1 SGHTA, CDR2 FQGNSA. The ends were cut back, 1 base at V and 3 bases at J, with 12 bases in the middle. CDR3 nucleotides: TGTGCCAGCAGCTTAGTCCTCAGCAGGGAAGAGACCCAGTACTTC. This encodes CASSLVLSREETQYF. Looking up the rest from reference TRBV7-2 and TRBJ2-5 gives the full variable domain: GAGVSQSPSNKVTEKGKDVELRCDPISGHTALYWYRQSLGQGLEFLIYFQGNSAPDKSGLPSDRFSAERTGGSVSTLTIQRTQQEDSAVYLCASSLVLSREETQYFGPGTRLLVL.

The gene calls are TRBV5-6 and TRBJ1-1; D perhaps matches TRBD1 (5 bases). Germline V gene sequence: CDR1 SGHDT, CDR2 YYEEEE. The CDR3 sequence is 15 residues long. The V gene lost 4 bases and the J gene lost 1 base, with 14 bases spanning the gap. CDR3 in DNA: TGTGCCAGCAGCAGGAGATCAACAGGGAACACTGAAGCTTTCTTT. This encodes CASSRRSTGNTEAFF.

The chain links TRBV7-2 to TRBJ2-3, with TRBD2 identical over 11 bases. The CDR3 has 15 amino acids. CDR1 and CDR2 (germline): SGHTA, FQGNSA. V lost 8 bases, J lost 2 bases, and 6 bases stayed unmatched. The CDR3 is CASSSSGGYTDTQYF. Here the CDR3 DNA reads TGTGCCAGCTCCTCTAGCGGGGGGTACACAGATACGCAGTATTTT.

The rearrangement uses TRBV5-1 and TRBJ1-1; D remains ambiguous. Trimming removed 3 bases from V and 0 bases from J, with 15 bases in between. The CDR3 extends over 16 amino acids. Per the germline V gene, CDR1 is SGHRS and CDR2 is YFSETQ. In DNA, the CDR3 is TGCGCCAGCAGCTCAGAGGCCCAAGCGCTGAACACTGAAGCTTTCTTT. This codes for CASSSEAQALNTEAFF.

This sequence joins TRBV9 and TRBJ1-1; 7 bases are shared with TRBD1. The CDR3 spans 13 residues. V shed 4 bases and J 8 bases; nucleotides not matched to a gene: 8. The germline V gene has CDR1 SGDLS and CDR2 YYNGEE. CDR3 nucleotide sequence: TGTGCCAGCAGCATGATGGGGGGACAGGAAGCTTTCTTT. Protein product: CASSMMGGQEAFF.

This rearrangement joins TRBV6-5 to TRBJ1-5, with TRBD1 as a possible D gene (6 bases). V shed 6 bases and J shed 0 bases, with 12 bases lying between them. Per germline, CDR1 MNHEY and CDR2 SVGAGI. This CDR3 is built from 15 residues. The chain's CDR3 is CASSSSGDSNQPQHF. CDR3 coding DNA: TGTGCCAGCAGCTCTTCAGGGGATAGCAATCAGCCCCAGCATTTT.

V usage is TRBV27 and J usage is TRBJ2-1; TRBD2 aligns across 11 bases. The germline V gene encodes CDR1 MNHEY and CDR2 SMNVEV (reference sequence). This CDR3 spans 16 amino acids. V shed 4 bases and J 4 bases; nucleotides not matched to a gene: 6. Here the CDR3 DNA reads TGTGCCAGCAGTTCCCTAGCGGGGGGAGTTTACAATGAGCAGTTCTTC. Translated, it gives CASSSLAGGVYNEQFF.

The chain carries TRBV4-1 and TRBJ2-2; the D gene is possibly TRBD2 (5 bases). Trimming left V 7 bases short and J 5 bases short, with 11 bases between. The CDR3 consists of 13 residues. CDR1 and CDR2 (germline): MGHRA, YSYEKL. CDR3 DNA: TGCGCCAGCACCCCCGCGGGTACCGGGGAGCTGTTTTTT. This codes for CASTPAGTGELFF.

DNA for the CDR3: TGTGCCAGCAGCACACTGGGACTAGCGGTGGCAGATACGCAGTATTTT. Translating gives CASSTLGLAVADTQYF. V is TRBV7-8 and J is TRBJ2-3; 11 nucleotides agree with TRBD2. Germline lookup yields CDR1 SGHVS and CDR2 FQNEAQ. With 5 bases clipped from V and 4 bases from J, the junction kept 8 bases outside the gene matches. The CDR3 covers 16 residues. The entire variable domain, with the rest obtained from reference TRBV7-8 and TRBJ2-3, is as follows: GAGVSQSPRYKVAKRGQDVALRCDPISGHVSLFWYQQALGQGPEFLTYFQNEAQLDKSGLPSDRFFAERPEGSVSTLKIQRTQQEDSAVYLCASSTLGLAVADTQYFGPGTRLTVL.

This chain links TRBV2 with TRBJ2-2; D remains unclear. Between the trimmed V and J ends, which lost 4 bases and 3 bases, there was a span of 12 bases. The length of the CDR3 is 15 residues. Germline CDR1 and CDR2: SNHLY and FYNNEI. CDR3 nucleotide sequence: TGTGCCAGCAGTGCCGTGAGTACCTACACCGGGGAGCTGTTTTTT. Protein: CASSAVSTYTGELFF.

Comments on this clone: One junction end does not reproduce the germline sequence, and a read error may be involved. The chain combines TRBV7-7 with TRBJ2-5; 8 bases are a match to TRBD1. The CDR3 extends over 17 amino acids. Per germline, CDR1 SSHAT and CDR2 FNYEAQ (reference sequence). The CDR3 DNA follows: TGTGCTAGCAGCTTAGTAGGTTTAACAGGGGGTGGAGAGACCCAGTACTTC. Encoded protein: CASSLVGLTGGGETQYF. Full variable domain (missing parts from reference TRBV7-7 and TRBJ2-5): GAGVSQSPRYKVTKRGQDVTLRCDPISSHATLYWYQQALGQGPEFLTYFNYEAQPDKSGLPSDRFSAERPEGSISTLTIQRTEQRDSAMYRCASSLVGLTGGGETQYFGPGTRLLVL.

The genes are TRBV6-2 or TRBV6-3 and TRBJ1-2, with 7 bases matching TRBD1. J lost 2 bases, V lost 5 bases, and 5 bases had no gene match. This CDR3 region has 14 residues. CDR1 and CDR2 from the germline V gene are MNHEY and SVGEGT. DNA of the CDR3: TGTGCCAGCAGTACTAAACAGGGGAACTATGGCTACACCTTC. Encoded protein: CASSTKQGNYGYTF.

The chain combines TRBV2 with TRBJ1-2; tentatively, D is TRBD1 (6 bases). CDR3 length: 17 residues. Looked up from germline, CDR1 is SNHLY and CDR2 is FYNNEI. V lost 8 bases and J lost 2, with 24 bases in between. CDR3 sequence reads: CASAGEGGRLQNYGYTF. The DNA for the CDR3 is TGTGCCAGCGCTGGGGAGGGGGGGAGACTCCAAAACTATGGCTACACCTTC.

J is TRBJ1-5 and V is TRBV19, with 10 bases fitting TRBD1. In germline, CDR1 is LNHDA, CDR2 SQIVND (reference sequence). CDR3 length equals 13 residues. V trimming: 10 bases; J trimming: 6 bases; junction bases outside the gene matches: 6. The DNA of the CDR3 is TGTGCCACCCGACAGGGGGCAGTTCAGCCCCAGCATTTT. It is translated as CATRQGAVQPQHF.

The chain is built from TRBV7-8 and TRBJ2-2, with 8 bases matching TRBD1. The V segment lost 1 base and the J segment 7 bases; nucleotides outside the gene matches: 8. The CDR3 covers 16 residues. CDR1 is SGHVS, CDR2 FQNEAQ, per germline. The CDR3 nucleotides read TGTGCCAGCAGCTTAGGCAGGGGGCGGAGGGGCGGGGAGCTGTTTTTT. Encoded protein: CASSLGRGRRGGELFF.

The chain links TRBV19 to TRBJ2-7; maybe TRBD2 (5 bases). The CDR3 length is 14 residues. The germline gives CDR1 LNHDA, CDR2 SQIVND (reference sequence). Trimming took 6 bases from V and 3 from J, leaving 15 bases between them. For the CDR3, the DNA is TGTGCCAGTAGCCTGTATCGGGGATTCTACGAGCAGTACTTC. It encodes CASSLYRGFYEQYF.

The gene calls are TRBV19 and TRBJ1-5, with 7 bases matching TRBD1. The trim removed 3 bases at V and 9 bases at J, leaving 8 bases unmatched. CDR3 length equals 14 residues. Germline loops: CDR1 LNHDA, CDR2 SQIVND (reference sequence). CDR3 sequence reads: CASSMGSRGSPQHF. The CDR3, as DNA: TGTGCCAGTAGTATGGGTAGCAGGGGGTCGCCCCAGCATTTT.

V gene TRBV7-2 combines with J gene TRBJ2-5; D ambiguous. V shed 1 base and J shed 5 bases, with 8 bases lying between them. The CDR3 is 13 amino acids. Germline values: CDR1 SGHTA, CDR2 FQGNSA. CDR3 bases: TGTGCCAGCAGCTTAGGTTCTCTGGAGACCCAGTACTTC. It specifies CASSLGSLETQYF.

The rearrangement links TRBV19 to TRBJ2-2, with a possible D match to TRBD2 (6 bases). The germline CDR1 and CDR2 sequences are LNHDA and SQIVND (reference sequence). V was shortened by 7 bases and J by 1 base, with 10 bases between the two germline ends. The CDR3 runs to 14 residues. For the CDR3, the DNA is TGTGCCAGTACTAGGAGGGGGAACACCGGGGAGCTGTTTTTT. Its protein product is CASTRRGNTGELFF.

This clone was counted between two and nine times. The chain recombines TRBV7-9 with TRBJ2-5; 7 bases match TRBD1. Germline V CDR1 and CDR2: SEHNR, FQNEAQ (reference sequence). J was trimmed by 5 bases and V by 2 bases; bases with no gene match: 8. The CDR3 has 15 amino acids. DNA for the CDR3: TGTGCCAGCAGCTTATTCGGGACAGACGAGGAGACCCAGTACTTC. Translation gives CASSLFGTDEETQYF.

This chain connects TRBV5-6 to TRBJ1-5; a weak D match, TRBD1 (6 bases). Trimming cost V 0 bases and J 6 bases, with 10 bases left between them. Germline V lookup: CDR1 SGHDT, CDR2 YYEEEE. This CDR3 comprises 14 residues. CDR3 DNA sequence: TGTGCCAGCAGCTTGGGACAGGTGTCTCAGCCCCAGCATTTT. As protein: CASSLGQVSQPQHF.

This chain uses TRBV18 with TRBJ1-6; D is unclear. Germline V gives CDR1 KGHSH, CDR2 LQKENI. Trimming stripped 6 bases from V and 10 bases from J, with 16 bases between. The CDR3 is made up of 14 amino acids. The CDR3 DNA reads TGTGCCAGCTCCCCCGGAGGAGGAGGGTCACCCCTCCACTTT. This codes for CASSPGGGGSPLHF.

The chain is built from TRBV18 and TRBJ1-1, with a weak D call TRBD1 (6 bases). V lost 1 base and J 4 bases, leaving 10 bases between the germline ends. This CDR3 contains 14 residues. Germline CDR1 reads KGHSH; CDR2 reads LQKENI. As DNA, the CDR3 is TGTGCCAGCTCACCACAGGGGGATGGCACTGAAGCTTTCTTT. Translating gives CASSPQGDGTEAFF.

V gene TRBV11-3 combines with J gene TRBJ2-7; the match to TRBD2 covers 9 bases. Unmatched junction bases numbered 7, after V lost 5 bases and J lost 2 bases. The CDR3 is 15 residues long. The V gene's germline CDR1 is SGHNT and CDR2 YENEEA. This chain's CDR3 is CASSRRGGGAYEQYF. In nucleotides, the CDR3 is TGTGCCAGCAGCCGCCGCGGCGGGGGGGCCTACGAGCAGTACTTC.

This CDR3 reads CASSPPGLAGYEQYF. Here the CDR3 DNA reads TGTGCCAGCAGCCCGCCGGGACTAGCTGGCTACGAGCAGTACTTC. The J gene is TRBJ2-7, the V gene TRBV6-5; TRBD2 agrees at 9 bases. CDR3 length: 15 residues. The V and J ends lost 6 bases and 3 bases, in that order; junction bases with no gene match: 9. The germline CDR1 and CDR2 sequences are MNHEY and SVGAGI.

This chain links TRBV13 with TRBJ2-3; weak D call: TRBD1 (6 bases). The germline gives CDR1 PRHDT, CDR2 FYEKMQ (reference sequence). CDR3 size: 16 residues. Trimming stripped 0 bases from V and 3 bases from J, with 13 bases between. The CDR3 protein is CASSLGSPGDTDTQYF. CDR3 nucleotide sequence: TGTGCCAGCAGCTTAGGTTCGCCAGGGGATACAGATACGCAGTATTTT.